Listed below are T cell receptor beta chains from one sample, sequenced in a study of breast tumors, draining lymph nodes, adjacent tissues. TCRdb recomputed calls from the multiplex PCR reads with MiXCR, one row per CDR3 protein. The sample has under 250,000 distinct CDR3 sequences, roughly 32% seen once. The sample was axillary lymph node tissue. The receptors derive from a female donor with breast cancer. Some clones in this sample may be carry-over from other donors' samples. Each CDR3 is given with its conserved first and last residue. A D gene is named only where the DNA matches it firmly. Expanded clones get a size class; other rows say once, few or many, or leave the size out.

TRBV5-6	many	TRBJ1-3	-	CASSFSRRGNTIYF	TGTGCCAGCAGCTTCAGCCGGAGGGGAAACACCATATATTTT
TRBV15	many	TRBJ2-1	TRBD1	CATSLDRDRTYNEQFF	TGTGCCACCAGCTTAGACCGGGACAGGACCTACAATGAGCAGTTCTTC
TRBV24-1	many	TRBJ2-1	-	CATSDLGRYNEQFF	TGTGCCACCAGTGATTTGGGGCGTTACAATGAGCAGTTCTTC
TRBV2	-	TRBJ2-3	-	CASSLFLCQLGDRASDTQYF	-
TRBV7-9	-	TRBJ2-3	TRBD2	CGGSFGTSGRLTTDTQYF	TGTGGCGGCAGCTTTGGGACTAGCGGGAGGCTGACCACAGATACGCAGTATTTT
TRBV7-9	-	TRBJ2-7	TRBD2	CASSLVRILAGEMPYNEQYF	TGTGCCAGCAGCTTAGTACGGATACTAGCGGGAGAGATGCCCTACAATGAGCAGTACTTC
TRBV7-3	many	TRBJ2-6	TRBD2	CASSPWTSGRPDSGANVLTF	TGTGCCAGCAGCCCGTGGACTAGCGGGAGGCCCGACTCTGGGGCCAACGTCCTGACTTTC
TRBV5-1	-	TRBJ2-3	TRBD1	CASSLLGQGGADTQYF	TGCGCCAGCAGTTTACTCGGACAGGGTGGCGCAGATACGCAGTATTTT
TRBV4-2	many	TRBJ1-4	-	CASSQDSRGGAGEKLFF	TGTGCCAGCAGCCAAGATTCTCGTGGGGGGGCAGGCGAAAAACTGTTTTTT
TRBV6-5	many	TRBJ2-1	-	CASSYRGAEQFF	TGTGCCAGCAGTTACAGGGGGGCTGAGCAGTTCTTC
TRBV20-1	many	TRBJ2-3	TRBD2	CSAEGTSRGSNTQYF	TGCAGTGCCGAAGGGACTAGCCGAGGTTCAAATACGCAGTATTTT
TRBV18	many	TRBJ1-4	-	CASSPPTNEKLFF	TGTGCCAGCTCACCGCCAACTAATGAAAAACTGTTTTTT
TRBV29-1	many	TRBJ2-1	-	CSVVGHGYNEQFF	TGCAGCGTTGTGGGGCACGGGTACAATGAGCAGTTCTTC
TRBV29-1	many	TRBJ2-1	TRBD2	CSVERSGRGDEQFF	TGCAGCGTTGAGCGTAGCGGGAGAGGGGATGAGCAGTTCTTC
TRBV30	-	TRBJ2-2	-	CAWKGGTTGTGELFF	TGTGCCTGGAAGGGGGGGACTACCGGCACCGGGGAGCTGTTTTTT
TRBV15	-	TRBJ2-3	-	CATSSFPATDTQYF	TGTGCCACCAGCAGCTTCCCGGCCACAGATACGCAGTATTTT
TRBV9	-	TRBJ1-4	-	CASSVASSFSGGAVREKLFF	TGTGCCAGCAGCGTAGCTAGCTCGTTCTCTGGGGGCGCGGTGAGGGAAAAACTGTTTTTT
TRBV19	many	TRBJ1-5	-	CASSIEGVSNQPQHF	TGTGCCAGTAGTATAGAAGGGGTGAGCAATCAGCCCCAGCATTTT
TRBV12-3/TRBV12-4	many	TRBJ2-7	-	CASSFLGRHEQYF	TGTGCCAGCAGTTTTCTTGGGCGCCACGAGCAGTACTTC
TRBV6-1	few	TRBJ2-1	TRBD2	CASSQLAGVYNEQFF	TGTGCCAGCAGTCAACTAGCGGGAGTCTACAATGAGCAGTTCTTC
TRBV4-3	many	TRBJ2-1	-	CASSQDLSGSYNEQFF	TGCGCCAGCAGCCAAGATTTGAGTGGCTCCTACAATGAGCAGTTCTTC
TRBV20-1	many	TRBJ2-3	-	CSAPQGSGDTQYF	TGCAGTGCGCCACAGGGTTCAGGGGATACGCAGTATTTT
TRBV7-6	many	TRBJ2-2	TRBD2	CASSLATSGIDGELFF	TGTGCCAGCAGCCTAGCGACTAGCGGGATCGACGGGGAGCTGTTTTTT
TRBV11-2	-	TRBJ2-5	-	CASSLGAGETQYF	TGTGCCAGCAGCTTAGGGGCGGGAGAGACCCAGTACTTC
TRBV13	-	TRBJ2-6	-	CASRPPSSGANVLTF	TGTGCCAGCAGACCGCCTAGCTCTGGGGCCAACGTCCTGACTTTC
TRBV19	-	TRBJ1-6	-	CASSMGRDGASPLHF	TGTGCCAGTAGTATGGGCCGGGATGGAGCTTCGCCCCTCCACTTT
TRBV29-1	-	TRBJ2-7	-	CSVVHTERRRDEQYF	TGCAGCGTTGTCCACACAGAACGTCGTCGGGACGAGCAGTACTTC
TRBV6-1	few	TRBJ1-3	-	CASTRTVQGGGNTIYF	TGTGCCAGCACCCGAACGGTACAGGGCGGGGGAAACACCATATATTTT
TRBV12-5	-	TRBJ2-3	-	CASTLSGDTRYF	TGTGCCAGCACCCTCAGCGGAGATACGCGGTATTTT
TRBV20-1	-	TRBJ2-7	TRBD2	CSARTPSAGGKYF	TGCAGTGCTAGAACGCCTTCAGCGGGAGGGAAGTACTTC
TRBV27	many	TRBJ1-5	-	CASSLLSGNQPQHF	TGTGCCAGCAGTTTGTTATCTGGCAATCAGCCCCAGCATTTT
TRBV19	-	TRBJ1-4	TRBD1	CASTVTGVRDNNRLFF	TGTGCCAGTACAGTGACAGGGGTAAGGGACAACAACCGACTGTTTTTT
TRBV20-1	few	TRBJ1-1	-	CSARAVMNTEAFF	TGCAGTGCTAGAGCAGTGATGAACACTGAAGCTTTCTTT
TRBV12-3/TRBV12-4	-	TRBJ2-5	-	CASSLTGVSQPQYF	TGTGCCAGCAGTTTAACGGGGGTCAGTCAGCCCCAGTACTTC
TRBV5-6	many	TRBJ2-7	TRBD2	CASSVSLAGSREQYF	TGTGCCAGCAGCGTTTCGTTAGCGGGATCTCGGGAGCAGTACTTC
TRBV11-2	many	TRBJ2-5	TRBD2	CASSLTELAGAETQYF	TGTGCCAGCAGCTTAACAGAACTAGCGGGAGCCGAGACCCAGTACTTC
TRBV9	many	TRBJ1-3	-	CASSATQLAGNTIYF	TGTGCCAGCAGCGCAACACAGTTGGCTGGAAACACCATATATTTT
TRBV9	medium-sized	TRBJ1-6	-	CASSVAGLNSPLHF	TGTGCCAGCAGCGTAGCAGGGCTTAATTCACCCCTCCACTTT
TRBV2	many	TRBJ2-5	-	CASGLQETQYF	TGTGCCAGCGGACTTCAAGAGACCCAGTACTTC
TRBV4-3	many	TRBJ2-2	TRBD2	CASSQDLSGGAGELFF	TGCGCCAGCAGCCAAGATCTTAGTGGGGGGGCCGGGGAGCTGTTTTTT
TRBV5-5	-	TRBJ2-6	-	CASSLAAAAGANVLTF	TGTGCCAGCAGCTTGGCCGCAGCGGCTGGGGCCAACGTCCTGACTTTC
TRBV5-6	many	TRBJ2-5	-	CASSLVVAGRQETQYF	TGTGCCAGCAGCTTGGTGGTGGCAGGGAGGCAAGAGACCCAGTACTTC
TRBV28	few	TRBJ1-4	-	CASSFRGEKLFF	TGTGCCAGCAGTTTTAGAGGTGAAAAACTGTTTTTT
TRBV4-3	many	TRBJ2-3	-	CASSHAQPGASLRADTQYF	TGCGCCAGCAGCCATGCCCAGCCGGGAGCTTCTTTGAGGGCGGATACGCAGTATTTT
TRBV18	many	TRBJ2-5	-	CGSRRQETQYF	TGTGGAAGCCGACGGCAAGAGACCCAGTACTTC
TRBV7-2	many	TRBJ1-2	TRBD1	CASSPSGGAGGYTF	TGTGCCAGCAGCCCCTCAGGGGGCGCCGGTGGCTACACCTTC
TRBV11-3	many	TRBJ2-1	TRBD2	CATTKRGNEQFF	TGTGCCACGACTAAGCGGGGGAATGAGCAGTTCTTC
TRBV11-2	many	TRBJ2-7	TRBD2	CASSPLSGSGSYEQYF	TGTGCCAGCAGCCCCCTTAGCGGGAGCGGCTCCTACGAGCAGTACTTC
TRBV2	-	TRBJ2-7	-	CASSVEVPVSYEQYF	TGTGCCAGCAGTGTAGAGGTCCCTGTTTCCTACGAGCAGTACTTC
TRBV11-3	many	TRBJ2-7	-	CASSLGGGAGGYEQYF	TGTGCCAGCAGCTTAGGAGGGGGGGCAGGGGGCTACGAGCAGTACTTC
TRBV19	many	TRBJ1-5	-	CASSRKSGNQPQHF	TGTGCCAGTAGTCGGAAATCGGGCAATCAGCCCCAGCATTTT
TRBV6-1	many	TRBJ2-1	-	CASSQVMANEQFF	TGTGCCAGCAGTCAAGTTATGGCCAATGAGCAGTTCTTC
TRBV19	many	TRBJ2-1	TRBD2	CASIPSGSSYNEQFF	TGTGCCAGTATCCCTAGCGGGAGCTCCTACAATGAGCAGTTCTTC
TRBV30	many	TRBJ2-3	TRBD2	CAWMRLAGYTDTQYF	TGTGCCTGGATGAGGCTAGCGGGATATACAGATACGCAGTATTTT